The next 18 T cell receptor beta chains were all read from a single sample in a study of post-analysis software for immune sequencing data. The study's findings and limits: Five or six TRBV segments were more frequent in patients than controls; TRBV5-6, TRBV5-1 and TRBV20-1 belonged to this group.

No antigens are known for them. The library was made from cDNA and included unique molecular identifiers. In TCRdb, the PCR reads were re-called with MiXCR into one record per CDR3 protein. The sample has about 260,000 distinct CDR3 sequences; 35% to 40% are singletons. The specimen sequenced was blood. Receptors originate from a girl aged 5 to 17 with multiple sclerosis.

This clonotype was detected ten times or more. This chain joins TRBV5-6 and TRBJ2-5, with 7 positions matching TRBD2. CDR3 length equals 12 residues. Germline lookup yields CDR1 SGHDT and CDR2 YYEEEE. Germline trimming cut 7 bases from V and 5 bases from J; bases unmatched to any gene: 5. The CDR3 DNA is TGTGCCAGCGGACTAGGTTATGAGACCCAGTACTTC. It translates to CASGLGYETQYF. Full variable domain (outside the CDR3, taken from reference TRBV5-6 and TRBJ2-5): DAGVTQSPTHLIKTRGQQVTLRCSPKSGHDTVSWYQQALGQGPQFIFQYYEEEERQRGNFPDRFSGHQFPNYSSELNVNALLLGDSALYLCASGLGYETQYFGPGTRLLVL.

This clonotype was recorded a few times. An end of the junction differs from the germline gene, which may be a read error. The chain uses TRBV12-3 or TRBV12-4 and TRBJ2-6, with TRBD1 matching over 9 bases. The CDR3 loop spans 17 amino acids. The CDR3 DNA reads TGTGCCAGCAGCAAGGGACAGGGAAATCCTGGGGCCAACGTCCGGACTTTC. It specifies CASSKGQGNPGANVRTF.

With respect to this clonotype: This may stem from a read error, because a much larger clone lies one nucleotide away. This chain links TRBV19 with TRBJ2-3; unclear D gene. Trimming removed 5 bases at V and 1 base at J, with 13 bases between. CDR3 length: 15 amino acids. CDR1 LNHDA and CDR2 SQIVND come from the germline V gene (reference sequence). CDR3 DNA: TGTGCCAGTAGTCCCTCGACTTGCCGCACAGATACGCAGTATTTT. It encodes CASSPSTCRTDTQYF. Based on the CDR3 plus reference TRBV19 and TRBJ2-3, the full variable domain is DGGITQSPKYLFRKEGQNVTLSCEQNLNHDAMYWYRQDPGQGLRLIYYSQIVNDFQKGDIAEGYSVSREKKESFPLTVTSAQKNPTAFYLCASSPSTCRTDTQYFGPGTRLTVL.

The CDR3 loop reads CASSPLLGETQYF. The CDR3 DNA follows: TGTGCCAGCTCACCACTATTGGGAGAGACCCAGTACTTC. V and J are TRBV18 and TRBJ2-5, with D unclear. Germline-derived CDR1 and CDR2 are KGHSH and LQKENI. Trimming left V 1 base short and J 4 bases short, with 7 bases between. The CDR3 loop spans 13 amino acids.

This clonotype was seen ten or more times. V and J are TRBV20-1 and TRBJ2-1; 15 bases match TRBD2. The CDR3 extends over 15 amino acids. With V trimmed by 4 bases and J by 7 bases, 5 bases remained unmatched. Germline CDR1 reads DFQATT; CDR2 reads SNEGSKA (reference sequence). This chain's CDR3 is CSATRTSGRGNEQFF. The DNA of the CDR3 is TGCAGTGCTACGCGGACTAGCGGGAGGGGGAATGAGCAGTTCTTC.

The CDR3 bases are TGTGCCAGCAGCGTAGGGCCGCGCTCCCACACAGATACGCAGTATTTT. It yields the protein CASSVGPRSHTDTQYF. The J gene is TRBJ2-3, the V gene TRBV9, with no clear D. This CDR3 has 16 amino acids. The ends were cut back, 0 bases at V and 2 bases at J, with 13 bases in the middle. CDR1 and CDR2 from the germline V gene are SGDLS and YYNGEE. The variable domain in full, completed from reference TRBV9 and TRBJ2-3, reads DSGVTQTPKHLITATGQRVTLRCSPRSGDLSVYWYQQSLDQGLQFLIQYYNGEERAKGNILERFSAQQFPDLHSELNLSSLELGDSALYFCASSVGPRSHTDTQYFGPGTRLTVL.

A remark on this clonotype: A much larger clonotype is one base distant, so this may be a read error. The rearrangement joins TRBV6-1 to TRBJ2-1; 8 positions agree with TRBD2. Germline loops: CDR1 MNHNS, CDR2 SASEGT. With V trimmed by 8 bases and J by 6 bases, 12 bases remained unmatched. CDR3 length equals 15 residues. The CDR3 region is CASVRGGGWCNEQFF. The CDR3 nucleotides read TGTGCCAGCGTTCGGGGGGGAGGGTGGTGCAATGAGCAGTTCTTC.

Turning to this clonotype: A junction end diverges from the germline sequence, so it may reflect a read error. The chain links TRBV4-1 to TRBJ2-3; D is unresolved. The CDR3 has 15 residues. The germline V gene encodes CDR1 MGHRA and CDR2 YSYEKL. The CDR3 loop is CASSQDGQATDTRYF. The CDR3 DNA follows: TGCGCCAGCAGCCAAGACGGGCAGGCCACAGATACGCGGTATTTT.

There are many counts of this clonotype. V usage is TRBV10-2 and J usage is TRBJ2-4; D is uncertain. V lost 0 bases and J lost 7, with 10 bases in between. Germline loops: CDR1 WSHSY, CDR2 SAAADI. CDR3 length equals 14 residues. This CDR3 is CASSESKAANIQYF. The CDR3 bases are TGCGCCAGCAGTGAGTCGAAGGCGGCGAACATTCAGTACTTC.

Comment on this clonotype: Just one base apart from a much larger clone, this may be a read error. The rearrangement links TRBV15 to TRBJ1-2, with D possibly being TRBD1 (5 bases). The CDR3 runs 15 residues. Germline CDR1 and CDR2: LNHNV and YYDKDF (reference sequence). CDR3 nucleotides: TGTGCCACCAGAGAGCGAGACAGATCCCTTGGTGGCTACATCTTC. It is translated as CATRERDRSLGGYIF.

The CDR3: CASSLERGSGISDSYEQYF. In DNA form, the CDR3 reads TGTGCCAGCAGCTTAGAGCGTGGATCGGGGATTTCCGACTCCTACGAGCAGTACTTC. This chain links TRBV7-9 with TRBJ2-7; maybe TRBD2 (5 bases). This CDR3 has 19 amino acids. The V end lost 1 base, the J end lost 0 bases, and 22 bases lay between the germline ends. Germline CDR1 SEHNR, CDR2 FQNEAQ (reference sequence).

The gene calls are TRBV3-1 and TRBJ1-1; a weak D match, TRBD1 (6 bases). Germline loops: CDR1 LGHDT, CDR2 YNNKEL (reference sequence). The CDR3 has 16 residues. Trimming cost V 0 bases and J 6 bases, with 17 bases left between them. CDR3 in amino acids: CASSQDRGPPGPEAFF. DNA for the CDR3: TGTGCCAGCAGCCAAGACAGGGGACCACCCGGCCCTGAAGCTTTCTTT.

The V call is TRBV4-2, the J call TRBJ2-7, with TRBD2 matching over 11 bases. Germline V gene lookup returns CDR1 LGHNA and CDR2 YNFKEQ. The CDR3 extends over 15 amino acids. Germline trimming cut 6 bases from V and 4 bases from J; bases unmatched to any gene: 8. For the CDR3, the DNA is TGTGCCAGCAGTCCTTTAGCGGGAGGGAAATACGAGCAGTACTTC. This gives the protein CASSPLAGGKYEQYF.

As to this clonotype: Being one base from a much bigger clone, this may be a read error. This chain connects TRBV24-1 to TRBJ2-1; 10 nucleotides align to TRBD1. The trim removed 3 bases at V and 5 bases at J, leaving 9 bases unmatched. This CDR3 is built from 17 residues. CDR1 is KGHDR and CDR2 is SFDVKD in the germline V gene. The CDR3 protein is CATSDLRGQGTHNEQFF. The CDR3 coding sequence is TGTGCCACCAGTGATCTTAGGGGACAGGGGACACACAATGAGCAGTTCTTC.

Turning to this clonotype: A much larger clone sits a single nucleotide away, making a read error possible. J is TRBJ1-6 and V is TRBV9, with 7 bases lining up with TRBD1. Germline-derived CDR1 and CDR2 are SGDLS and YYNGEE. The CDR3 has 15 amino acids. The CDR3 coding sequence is TGTGTCAGCAGCGTCGGGACAGTGAATAATTCACCCCTCCACTTT. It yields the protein CVSSVGTVNNSPLHF.

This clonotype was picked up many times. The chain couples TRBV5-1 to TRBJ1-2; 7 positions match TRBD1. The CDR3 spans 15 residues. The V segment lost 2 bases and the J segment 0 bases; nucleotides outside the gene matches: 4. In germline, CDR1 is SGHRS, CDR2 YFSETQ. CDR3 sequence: CASSFDRAANYGYTF. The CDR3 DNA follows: TGCGCCAGCAGCTTCGACAGGGCCGCTAACTATGGCTACACCTTC.

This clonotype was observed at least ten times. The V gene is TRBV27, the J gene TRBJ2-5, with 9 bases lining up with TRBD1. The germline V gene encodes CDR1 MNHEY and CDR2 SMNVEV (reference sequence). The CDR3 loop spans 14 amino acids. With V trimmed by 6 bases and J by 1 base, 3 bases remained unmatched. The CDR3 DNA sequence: TGTGCCAGCAGGATGGACAGGGGCCAAGAGACCCAGTACTTC. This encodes CASRMDRGQETQYF.

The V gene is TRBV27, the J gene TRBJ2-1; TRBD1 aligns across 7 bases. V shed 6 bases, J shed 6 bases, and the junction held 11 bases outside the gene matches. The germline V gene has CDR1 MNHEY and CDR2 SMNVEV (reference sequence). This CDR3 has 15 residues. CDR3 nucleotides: TGTGCCAGCAGCATCGAGACAGGGACATCCAATGAGCAGTTCTTC. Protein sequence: CASSIETGTSNEQFF.